This TCR beta chain comes out of a study of blood T cells in healthy people across ages. Findings and limits, study-wide: Relative to aged donors, long-lived donors carried more naive CD4+ cells and displayed higher diversity. Investigators viewed diversity estimates from one million T cells as underestimates, the study reported.

Sample-barcoded 5' priming and a J-beta primer mix drove a second PCR of roughly 6 to 12 cycles. Each cDNA was tagged by a template-switch adaptor containing 12 random nucleotides. MiXCR was run by TCRdb on the 5' RACE reads, yielding one entry per CDR3 protein. Of about 1.1 million distinct CDR3 sequences listed, roughly two fifths are singletons. Germline-derived CDR1 and CDR2 are SGHRS and YFSETQ. V was pared by 4 bases and J by 1 base, with 8 bases between. The CDR3 spans 13 residues. This clonotype was picked up many times. Its antigen is undetermined. The study recruited healthy Caucasian donors from Russia who were aged roughly 6 to 95.

The J gene is TRBJ1-1, the V gene TRBV5-1; maybe TRBD1 (5 bases). The sample consisted of blood. The TCR originated in a man between 18 and 35 years old in good health. CDR3 sequence (DNA): TGCGCCAGCAGCAAGACAGAGAACACTGAAGCTTTCTTT. Amino acid sequence: CASSKTENTEAFF.